These T cell receptor beta chains were read from a single sample in a study of untreated major depressive disorder. Libraries were prepared by immunoSEQ multiplex PCR; TCRdb keeps only in-frame clonotypes and omits some of them. The table lists 15,000 to 25,000 clones, under 90% of them singletons. Input material: CD4+ T cells from PBMCs. The receptors originated from a woman aged 30 to 39 in good health. The CDR3 runs from the conserved cysteine through the conserved F or W. A D gene is named only where the DNA matches it firmly. Expanded clones get a size class; other rows say once, few or many, or leave the size out.

NA	TRBV11-2	NA	TRBJ1-6	TGTGCCAGCAGCTTAGATACAGGGAGGAATTCACCCCTCCACTTT	CASSLDTGRNSPLHF
TRBD2	TRBV2	NA	TRBJ2-1	TGTGCCAGCAGTTTCCGGGGGACTAGGGTCGAGGAGCAGTTCTTC	CASSFRGTRVEEQFF
TRBD1	TRBV5-1	once	TRBJ2-6	TGCGCCAGCAGTATGGGACAGGGACCCTCCTCGTCTGGGGCCAACGTCCTGACTTTC	CASSMGQGPSSSGANVLTF
TRBD1	TRBV11-2	NA	TRBJ1-1	TGTGCCAGCAGCTCCCGGGACAGGGGGAACACTGAAGCTTTCTTT	CASSSRDRGNTEAFF
NA	TRBV11-2	NA	TRBJ2-7	TGTGCCAGCAGCCTGACATCCTACGAGCAGTACTTC	CASSLTSYEQYF
NA	TRBV7-9	NA	TRBJ2-3	TGTGCCAGCAGCACAAGACTTAGCACAGATACGCAGTATTTT	CASSTRLSTDTQYF
NA	TRBV15	NA	TRBJ1-1	TGTGCCACCAGCAAGGGCAGGGAAAACACTGAAGCTTTCTTT	CATSKGRENTEAFF
NA	TRBV19	NA	TRBJ2-7	TGTGCCAGTAGTCAGAGCTCCTACGAGCAGTACTTC	CASSQSSYEQYF
NA	TRBV7-8	NA	TRBJ1-6	TGTGCCAGCGGGGGGGGGTTCCTTAATTCACCCCTCCACTTT	CASGGGFLNSPLHF
NA	TRBV7-9	NA	TRBJ2-5	TGTGCCAGCAGCTCCCAATACGACAGCGGGGAGACCCAGTACTTC	CASSSQYDSGETQYF
TRBD1	TRBV27	NA	TRBJ2-3	TGTGCCAGCAGTTCCCTGTCGACAGGGGGGACGGATACGCAGTATTTT	CASSSLSTGGTDTQYF
NA	TRBV7-3	NA	TRBJ1-1	TGTGCCAGCAGCTCCCAGACAGGCCCTCCACATGAAGCTTTCTTT	CASSSQTGPPHEAFF
TRBD1	TRBV5-8	once	TRBJ1-2	TGTGCCAGCAGCTTGGATGGGACAGGGGCTAACTATGGCTACACCTTC	CASSLDGTGANYGYTF
NA	TRBV19	NA	TRBJ1-2	TGTGCCAGTAGTATCGGTCCAGAAAGAAGGGGATATGGCTACACCTTC	CASSIGPERRGYGYTF
TRBD1	TRBV28	NA	TRBJ2-7	TGTGCCAGCAGCCCAGCAGGGGGCGTTCTCTACGAGCAGTACTTC	CASSPAGGVLYEQYF
TRBD2	TRBV6-5	once	TRBJ2-7	TGTGCCAGCAGTTACCTCGGGGGGTACTACGAGCAGTACTTC	CASSYLGGYYEQYF
NA	TRBV5-1	NA	TRBJ2-5	TGCGCCAGCAGGCTCGAGAACCAAGAGACCCAGTACTTC	CASRLENQETQYF
NA	TRBV6-1	NA	TRBJ1-2	TGTGCCAGCAGTGATGGCAGGGCGAGTTTTGGCGGCTACACCTTC	CASSDGRASFGGYTF
NA	TRBV9	NA	TRBJ2-4	TGTGCCAGCAGCGTAGAGGCAGAAAAAAACATTCAGTACTTC	CASSVEAEKNIQYF
NA	TRBV28	NA	TRBJ2-2	TGTGCCAGTAAGGGGGGACAACACACCGGGGAGCTGTTTTTT	CASKGGQHTGELFF
TRBD1	TRBV2	NA	TRBJ1-1	TGTGCCAGCAGTGAAGTGGCAGGGGGGGGTCTCGGCACTGAAGCTTTCTTT	CASSEVAGGGLGTEAFF
TRBD1	TRBV6-1	few	TRBJ1-5	TGTGCCAGCAGTCTCGGGACAGAGAATCAGCCCCAGCATTTT	CASSLGTENQPQHF
NA	TRBV29-1	NA	TRBJ2-2	TGCAGCGTTGAGGGGGGCACCGGGGAGCTGTTTTTT	CSVEGGTGELFF
NA	TRBV19	NA	TRBJ1-5	TGTGCCAGTAGACTCCAGGAGAATCAGCCCCAGCATTTT	CASRLQENQPQHF
NA	TRBV14	once	TRBJ1-1	TGTGCCAGCAGCCAGGGGGCAGGGAGTGAAGCTTTCTTT	CASSQGAGSEAFF
TRBD1	TRBV7-9	NA	TRBJ2-7	TGTGCCAGCACCTTCCTTGCAGGGGGCGCCCGCTACGAGCAGTACTTC	CASTFLAGGARYEQYF
NA	TRBV19	NA	TRBJ2-5	TGTGCCAGTAGTATACTCTCAGGGGCAGGAGGGACCCAGTACTTC	CASSILSGAGGTQYF
NA	TRBV6-1	NA	TRBJ2-5	TGTGCCAGCACCCAAGACAGGACCCGTCGGACCCAGTACTTC	CASTQDRTRRTQYF
TRBD1	TRBV5-5	NA	TRBJ1-4	TGTGCCAGCAGCTGGGGACAGGGAGGAAATGAAAAACTGTTTTTT	CASSWGQGGNEKLFF
NA	TRBV4-2	NA	TRBJ1-4	TGTGCCAGCAGCCAAGAAGGCGGGACCAACTATGAAAAACTGTTTTTT	CASSQEGGTNYEKLFF
NA	TRBV19	NA	TRBJ2-5	TGTGCCAGTAGTAGTACAGGGTATGAGACCCAGTACTTC	CASSSTGYETQYF
NA	TRBV27	NA	TRBJ1-2	TGTGCCAGCAGGGATACAGTGGAGGGCTACACCTTC	CASRDTVEGYTF
TRBD2	TRBV4-1	NA	TRBJ2-7	TGCGCCAGCAGCCCCACCGGGACTAGCGGGTACGAGCAGTACTTC	CASSPTGTSGYEQYF
TRBD1	TRBV2	few	TRBJ2-7	TGTGCCAGCAGTGGACAGGGCGAGCAGTACTTC	CASSGQGEQYF
NA	TRBV28	NA	TRBJ2-2	TGTGCCAGCAGTTTAAAGGGGGCGGGGACCGGGGAGCTGTTTTTT	CASSLKGAGTGELFF
NA	TRBV30	NA	TRBJ2-7	TGTGCCTGGAGTGGTTCCCCCTCACGAGGCGAGCAGTACTTC	CAWSGSPSRGEQYF
NA	TRBV4-1	once	TRBJ2-3	TGCGCCAGCAGCCAAGGGACGGCAAAAGATACGCAGTATTTT	CASSQGTAKDTQYF
NA	TRBV25-1	NA	TRBJ2-1	TGTGCCAGCAGTGAATCGGATCCCTACAATGAGCAGTTCTTC	CASSESDPYNEQFF
NA	TRBV28	NA	TRBJ1-2	TGTGCCAGCAGTTTGCTTAACGGGGACGATCCCTATGGCTACACCTTC	CASSLLNGDDPYGYTF
TRBD2	TRBV10-3	NA	TRBJ2-1	TGTGCCACCCATGGGATTAGCGGACTAGACAATGAGCAGTTCTTC	CATHGISGLDNEQFF
TRBD1	TRBV30	NA	TRBJ1-2	TGTGCCTGGAGCGCGGACAGGGGGCTAGGCGGCTACACCTTC	CAWSADRGLGGYTF
NA	TRBV5-6	NA	TRBJ2-5	TGTGCCAGCAGCTTGCTCGGCCAGATAAGGGAGACCCAGTACTTC	CASSLLGQIRETQYF
TRBD2	TRBV4-2	few	TRBJ2-5	TGTGCCAGCAGCCAAGAGCGGGTAGCGGGAGGGCCGGGGGAGACCCAGTACTTC	CASSQERVAGGPGETQYF
NA	TRBV30	NA	TRBJ1-3	TGTGCCCGCCAGGACGCGAGGGCGGGATTAAGAAACACCATATATTTT	CARQDARAGLRNTIYF
NA	TRBV5-1	NA	TRBJ1-3	TGCGCCAGCAGCCCGACCACTGGAAACACCATATATTTT	CASSPTTGNTIYF
TRBD2	TRBV6-1	NA	TRBJ2-6	TGTGCCAGCAGTGATGACGGGAGGGGGGGAACCGGCTCGGCAGCCAACGTCCTGACTTTC	CASSDDGRGGTGSAANVLTF
TRBD1	TRBV6-4	NA	TRBJ2-1	TGTGCCAGCAGTGAAACAGGGGGGTACAATGAGCAGTTCTTC	CASSETGGYNEQFF
NA	TRBV5-1	NA	TRBJ2-5	TGCGCCAGCAGCTTGGTCCTAGGCCAAGAGACCCAGTACTTC	CASSLVLGQETQYF
TRBD1	TRBV30	NA	TRBJ1-2	TGTGCCTGGAGCTTACAACGACAGGGGCGAGCTAACTATGGCTACACCTTC	CAWSLQRQGRANYGYTF
TRBD1	TRBV7-9	NA	TRBJ2-3	TGTGCCAGCAGCTACCTTCCGGGACAGGGGCCAGATACGCAGTATTTT	CASSYLPGQGPDTQYF
NA	TRBV7-3	NA	TRBJ1-1	TGTGCCAGCAGCTTAATGGGTGGTAGCACTGAAGCTTTCTTT	CASSLMGGSTEAFF
NA	TRBV2	NA	TRBJ1-1	TGTGCCAGCAGTGAAAACAATATGAACACTGAAGCTTTCTTT	CASSENNMNTEAFF
TRBD1	TRBV27	NA	TRBJ2-7	TGTGCCAGCAGTTTAGGCCGGGACAGAACCTACGAGCAGTACTTC	CASSLGRDRTYEQYF
TRBD2	TRBV6-1	NA	TRBJ2-7	TGTGCCAGCAGTGAAGGGCGGGAGGTCTTCTCTTACGAGCAGTACTTC	CASSEGREVFSYEQYF
NA	TRBV7-2	once	TRBJ2-7	TGTGCCAGCAGCTTAGGAAGCCCATGGCACGAGCAGTACTTC	CASSLGSPWHEQYF
NA	TRBV6-6	NA	TRBJ2-3	TGTGCCAGCAGCAGGGGACAAAGCGGGACAGATACGCAGTATTTT	CASSRGQSGTDTQYF
NA	TRBV19	once	TRBJ1-5	TGTGCCAGTAGTACCCCGGACGGACGGATTCAGCCCCAGCATTTT	CASSTPDGRIQPQHF
TRBD1	TRBV14	NA	TRBJ2-1	TGTGCCAGCAGCCACCTACCGGGACAGGGAGCCGAAGGTGAGCAGTTCTTC	CASSHLPGQGAEGEQFF
NA	TRBV10-3	NA	TRBJ2-2	TGTGCCACCCTATGGGGGGAGAACACCGGGGAGCTGTTTTTT	CATLWGENTGELFF
NA	TRBV5-6	few	TRBJ2-1	TGTGCCAGCAGCTTGGTTGGCTACAATGAGCAGTTCTTC	CASSLVGYNEQFF